This paragraph reports one T cell receptor beta chain. The target antigen is unknown. V dropped 1 base and J dropped 7 bases, with 13 bases sitting between them. Germline CDR1 and CDR2: SNHLY and FYNNEI. This CDR3 has 14 residues. The record originates from a study of shared clonotypes between healthy human individuals. Caucasian adults living in Nashville, Tennessee, provided all samples. Profiled with immunoSEQ multiplex PCR; TCRdb holds only in-frame clones, not every one. The top ten hold approximately 0.39% of the sample, which has approximately 2,000,000 clones, 85% to 95% seen once. Study outcomes and limitations: Despite large depth, sorted-subset datasets appeared incompletely sequenced.

This chain uses TRBV2 with TRBJ1-2; possibly TRBD1 for D (5 bases). This TCR derives from a man aged 18 to 29 in good health. Some clones in this sample may be carry-over from other donors' samples. The sample consisted of naive CD4+ T cells from PBMCs. Subset specified: CD45RA+ positively selected. The CDR3 region is CASSEGQWVSGYTF. In nucleotides, the CDR3 is TGTGCCAGCAGTGAAGGACAGTGGGTTAGTGGCTACACCTTC.